This T cell receptor (beta chain) was profiled in a study of CD8 T cells in Susac syndrome. CDR3 length equals 13 residues. V shed 3 bases, J shed 6 bases, and the junction held 5 bases outside the gene matches. CDR1 DFQATT and CDR2 SNEGSKA come from the germline V gene (reference sequence). Random hexamers primed reverse transcription of about 0.45 to 1 ug RNA. TCRdb re-called the immunoSEQ multiplex PCR reads with MiXCR, one entry per CDR3 protein. The repertoire has 200,000 or so distinct CDR3 sequences, about 96% of them found once; the top ten carry 0.093%. This TCR was sampled from a human donor with multiple sclerosis. V gene TRBV20-1 combines with J gene TRBJ2-1; 7 nucleotides line up with TRBD1. Specimen: CD4+ T cells from PBMCs. CDR3 bases: TGCAGTGCTAGGACAGGGAACCTCAATGAGCAGTTCTTC. Its translation: CSARTGNLNEQFF.